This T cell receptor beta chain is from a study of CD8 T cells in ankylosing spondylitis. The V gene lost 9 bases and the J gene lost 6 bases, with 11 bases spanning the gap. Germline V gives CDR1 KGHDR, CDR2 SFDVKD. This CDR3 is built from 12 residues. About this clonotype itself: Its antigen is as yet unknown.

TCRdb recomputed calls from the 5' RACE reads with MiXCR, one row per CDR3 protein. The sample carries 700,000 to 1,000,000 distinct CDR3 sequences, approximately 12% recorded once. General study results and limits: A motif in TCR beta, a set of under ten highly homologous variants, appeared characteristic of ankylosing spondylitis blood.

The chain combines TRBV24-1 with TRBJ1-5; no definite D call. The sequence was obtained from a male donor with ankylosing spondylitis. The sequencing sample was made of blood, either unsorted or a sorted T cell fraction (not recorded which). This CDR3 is CATYSSGQPQHF. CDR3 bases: TGTGCCACCTATTCGTCGGGTCAGCCCCAGCATTTT.